Following are 21 T cell receptor beta chains from one sample sequenced in a study of cytomegalovirus exposure and HLA in healthy donors. The PCR employed 60 Vbeta primers together with 13 Jbeta primers. The data were produced by immunoSEQ multiplex PCR, yet TCRdb's version contains in-frame clones alone and is incomplete. Of 150,000 to 200,000 clones in the sample, 68% were seen once. Sequencing was done on a sample of PBMCs. The receptors come from a woman between 35 and 50 years old in good health and CMV-seropositive.

The V gene is TRBV9, the J gene TRBJ2-5; D is possibly TRBD2 (5 bases). Germline V gene sequence: CDR1 SGDLS, CDR2 YYNGEE. Trimming removed 1 base at V and 1 base at J, with 8 bases between. CDR3 length equals 14 residues. The CDR3 DNA sequence: TGTGCCAGCAGCGTACAGGACTTCCAAGAGACCCAGTACTTC. Translated: CASSVQDFQETQYF.

In its sample, this clone was seen once. V gene TRBV7-9 combines with J gene TRBJ1-1; D uncertain. The V end was cut by 3 bases, the J end by 4 bases, with 12 bases between. This CDR3 spans 14 amino acids. CDR1 and CDR2 (germline): SEHNR, FQNEAQ (reference sequence). CDR3 sequence reads: CASSFRGDGTEAFF. The CDR3 DNA is TGTGCCAGCAGCTTCCGGGGTGACGGCACTGAAGCTTTCTTT.

V and J are TRBV6-1 and TRBJ2-5; perhaps TRBD2 as D (6 bases). V was clipped by 7 bases and J by 3 bases, with 15 bases between them. Germline CDR1 MNHNS, CDR2 SASEGT. The CDR3 has 14 residues. The CDR3 region is CASNPGVIEETQYF. The CDR3 nucleotides read TGTGCCAGCAACCCGGGGGTTATCGAAGAGACCCAGTACTTC.

The chain joins TRBV18 to TRBJ2-2; 7 nucleotides agree with TRBD1. Germline V gene sequence: CDR1 KGHSH, CDR2 LQKENI. The CDR3 sequence is 16 residues long. Losses at the gene ends were 3 bases for V and 2 bases for J; bases not matched to a gene: 6. The CDR3 here is CASSPFGQANTGELFF. The CDR3 DNA follows: TGTGCCAGCTCACCTTTCGGACAGGCTAACACCGGGGAGCTGTTTTTT.

This chain joins TRBV13 and TRBJ2-3; weak D call: TRBD2 (6 bases). The V end was cut by 3 bases, the J end by 2 bases, with 9 bases between. CDR1 is PRHDT, CDR2 FYEKMQ, per germline (reference sequence). This CDR3 region has 14 residues. The DNA of the CDR3 is TGTGCCAGCAGCTTTGGAGGGGCCACAGATACGCAGTATTTT. Translation: CASSFGGATDTQYF. The variable domain in full, completed from reference TRBV13 and TRBJ2-3, reads AAGVIQSPRHLIKEKRETATLKCYPIPRHDTVYWYQQGPGQDPQFLISFYEKMQSDKGSIPDRFSAQQFSDYHSELNMSSLELGDSALYFCASSFGGATDTQYFGPGTRLTVL.

A few counts support this clone. The chain recombines TRBV7-9 with TRBJ1-4; 9 bases are a match to TRBD1. V lost 7 bases, J lost 7 bases, and 7 bases stayed unmatched. This CDR3 is built from 14 residues. Germline loops: CDR1 SEHNR, CDR2 FQNEAQ (reference sequence). CDR3 sequence reads: CASTGQGGSEKLFF. The CDR3 DNA reads TGTGCCAGCACGGGACAGGGAGGGAGTGAAAAACTGTTTTTT.

The chain links TRBV28 to TRBJ2-7; D is perhaps TRBD2 (6 bases). V was pared by 10 bases and J by 2 bases, with 18 bases between. This CDR3 contains 14 residues. Per germline, CDR1 MDHEN and CDR2 SYDVKM. CDR3 nucleotides: TGTGCCACTTGCCCAGGGCGGGGAACCTACGAGCAGTACTTC. Protein sequence: CATCPGRGTYEQYF.

The V call is TRBV7-9, the J call TRBJ1-4; TRBD1 might be the D (6 bases). Trimming took off 2 bases at V and 3 bases at J, with 13 bases between the two ends. Germline CDR1 and CDR2: SEHNR and FQNEAQ (reference sequence). CDR3 length: 16 residues. In DNA form, the CDR3 reads TGTGCCAGCAGCTTATCGGGGGGCGGGTCTAATGAAAAACTGTTTTTT. Protein product: CASSLSGGGSNEKLFF.

The chain links TRBV7-2 to TRBJ1-2; no definite D call. The CDR3 consists of 13 residues. The V gene lost 0 bases and the J gene lost 7 bases, with 9 bases spanning the gap. The germline V gene has CDR1 SGHTA and CDR2 FQGNSA. Here the CDR3 reads CASSLAHEGGYTF. DNA for the CDR3: TGTGCCAGCAGCTTAGCGCATGAGGGTGGCTACACCTTC.

This chain joins TRBV2 and TRBJ1-1; 9 bases align to TRBD1. The ends lost 4 bases at V and 5 bases at J; junction bases unmatched: 5. The CDR3 contains 14 residues. Germline CDR1 SNHLY, CDR2 FYNNEI. This CDR3 reads CASSVETGGTEAFF. The CDR3 DNA is TGTGCCAGCAGTGTCGAGACAGGGGGAACTGAAGCTTTCTTT.

The chain employs TRBV5-1 and TRBJ2-7; the match to TRBD1 covers 11 bases. Germline values: CDR1 SGHRS, CDR2 YFSETQ. The J segment lost 7 bases and the V segment lost 4 bases, leaving 10 bases of the junction unmatched. There are 15 residues in the CDR3. CDR3 nucleotide sequence: TGCGCCAGCAGCCAGGACGGACAGGGGGCTAATGAGCAGTACTTC. Amino acids: CASSQDGQGANEQYF. The entire variable domain, with the rest obtained from reference TRBV5-1 and TRBJ2-7, is as follows: KAGVTQTPRYLIKTRGQQVTLSCSPISGHRSVSWYQQTPGQGLQFLFEYFSETQRNKGNFPGRFSGRQFSNSRSEMNVSTLELGDSALYLCASSQDGQGANEQYFGPGTRLTVT.

This clone was recorded a few times. This chain joins TRBV6-4 and TRBJ1-2; TRBD1 agrees at 9 bases. The CDR3 is 15 amino acids. The V gene end was trimmed by 11 bases and the J gene end by 3 bases; junction bases not matched to a gene: 13. Looked up from germline, CDR1 is MRHNA and CDR2 is SNTAGT. In DNA, the CDR3 is TGTGCCTCCCGACAGGGGGACTCGGAGTACTATGGCTACACCTTC. It is translated as CASRQGDSEYYGYTF.

There are a few counts of this clone. The chain links TRBV19 to TRBJ1-6, with a possible D match to TRBD1 (5 bases). The CDR3 covers 14 residues. V gave up 5 bases and J gave up 10 bases, with 15 bases separating them. Germline V lookup: CDR1 LNHDA, CDR2 SQIVND (reference sequence). CDR3 coding DNA: TGTGCCAGTAGTCGGGTAGGGGTAGAATCACCCCTCCACTTT. It encodes CASSRVGVESPLHF. Full variable domain (remainder filled in from reference TRBV19 and TRBJ1-6): DGGITQSPKYLFRKEGQNVTLSCEQNLNHDAMYWYRQDPGQGLRLIYYSQIVNDFQKGDIAEGYSVSREKKESFPLTVTSAQKNPTAFYLCASSRVGVESPLHFGNGTRLTVT.

Only a few counts were recorded for this clone. The rearrangement links TRBV7-9 to TRBJ1-5; D remains ambiguous. The germline V and J ends were trimmed by 1 base and 5 bases, with 3 bases remaining between them. CDR1 is SEHNR, CDR2 FQNEAQ, per germline (reference sequence). The CDR3 length is 12 residues. DNA of the CDR3: TGTGCCAGCAGCTTAGTAGATCAGCCCCAGCATTTT. Amino acid sequence: CASSLVDQPQHF.

J is TRBJ2-5 and V is TRBV7-2; TRBD2 matches at 9 bases. Losses at the gene ends were 4 bases for V and 5 bases for J; bases not matched to a gene: 11. CDR1 SGHTA and CDR2 FQGNSA come from the germline V gene. There are 16 residues in the CDR3. In DNA, the CDR3 is TGTGCCAGCAGCTCGAGCCATCTAGCGGGGCTGGAGACCCAGTACTTC. Its translation is CASSSSHLAGLETQYF.

The chain employs TRBV14 and TRBJ2-7; D is possibly TRBD1 (6 bases). The germline gives CDR1 SGHDN, CDR2 FVKESK. This CDR3 contains 15 residues. V was clipped by 4 bases and J by 2 bases, with 15 bases between them. CDR3 sequence reads: CASSRYRDNAYEQYF. The CDR3, as DNA: TGTGCCAGCAGCCGATACCGGGACAATGCCTACGAGCAGTACTTC. Filled out from reference TRBV14 and TRBJ2-7, the complete variable domain reads EAGVTQFPSHSVIEKGQTVTLRCDPISGHDNLYWYRRVMGKEIKFLLHFVKESKQDESGMPNNRFLAERTGGTYSTLKVQPAELEDSGVYFCASSRYRDNAYEQYFGPGTRLTVT.

V is TRBV10-3 and J is TRBJ2-1, with 11 nucleotides matching TRBD2. J gave up 0 bases and V 5 bases, and 18 bases lay outside the gene matches. Germline V gene lookup returns CDR1 ENHRY and CDR2 SYGVKD. The CDR3 is 21 residues long. CDR3 nucleotides: TGTGCCATCAGTCAAAATCCGGGACTAGCGGACCTAACAATCTCCTACAATGAGCAGTTCTTC. Residues: CAISQNPGLADLTISYNEQFF.

V and J are TRBV5-1 and TRBJ2-1; 9 bases are shared with TRBD2. Germline CDR1 SGHRS, CDR2 YFSETQ. The CDR3 spans 16 residues. V gave up 5 bases and J gave up 2 bases; unmatched junction bases: 8. The CDR3 loop is CASSESGRSPYNEQFF. The CDR3 nucleotides are TGCGCCAGCAGTGAGAGCGGGAGGTCCCCCTACAATGAGCAGTTCTTC. Looking up the rest from reference TRBV5-1 and TRBJ2-1 gives the full variable domain: KAGVTQTPRYLIKTRGQQVTLSCSPISGHRSVSWYQQTPGQGLQFLFEYFSETQRNKGNFPGRFSGRQFSNSRSEMNVSTLELGDSALYLCASSESGRSPYNEQFFGPGTRLTVL.

This chain uses TRBV6-5 with TRBJ1-2; tentative D call: TRBD1 (5 bases). The CDR3 loop spans 13 amino acids. Trimming shortened V by 6 bases and J by 5 bases, and 13 bases separated the two germline ends. Germline V lookup: CDR1 MNHEY, CDR2 SVGAGI. CDR3 nucleotides: TGTGCCAGCAGCCCGGACAAAGAATATGGCTACACCTTC. This gives the protein CASSPDKEYGYTF.

The rearrangement joins TRBV7-9 to TRBJ2-4, with 7 bases identical to TRBD1. Germline loops: CDR1 SEHNR, CDR2 FQNEAQ (reference sequence). The ends lost 5 bases at V and 11 bases at J; junction bases unmatched: 3. The CDR3 runs 11 residues. This CDR3 reads CASSDRVVQYF. The CDR3 nucleotides read TGTGCCAGCAGCGACAGGGTGGTTCAGTACTTC.

V gene TRBV4-2 combines with J gene TRBJ2-5; 8 bases line up with TRBD2. After removal of 2 bases from V and 5 bases from J, the junction contained 10 bases not matched to a gene. This CDR3 comprises 16 residues. The germline V gene has CDR1 LGHNA and CDR2 YNFKEQ. CDR3 region: CASSQPHLAGRETQYF. CDR3 DNA: TGTGCCAGCAGCCAACCCCATCTAGCGGGTCGGGAGACCCAGTACTTC.